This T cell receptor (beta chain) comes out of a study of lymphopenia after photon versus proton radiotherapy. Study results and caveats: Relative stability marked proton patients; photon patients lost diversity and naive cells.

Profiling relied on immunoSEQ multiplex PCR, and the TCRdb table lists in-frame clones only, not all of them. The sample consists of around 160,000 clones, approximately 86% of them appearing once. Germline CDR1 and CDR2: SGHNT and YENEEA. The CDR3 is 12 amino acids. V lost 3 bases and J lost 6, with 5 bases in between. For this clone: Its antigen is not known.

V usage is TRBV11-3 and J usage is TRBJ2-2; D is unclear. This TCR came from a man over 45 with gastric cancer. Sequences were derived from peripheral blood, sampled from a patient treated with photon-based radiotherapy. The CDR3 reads CASSFGAGELFF. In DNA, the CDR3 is TGTGCCAGCAGCTTTGGGGCCGGGGAGCTGTTTTTT.